A single sample gave rise to the 13 T cell receptor beta chains below, sequenced in a study of cytomegalovirus exposure and HLA in healthy donors. The PCR made use of 60 Vbeta and 13 Jbeta primers. Measured with immunoSEQ multiplex PCR; TCRdb has only the in-frame clones, and not every one. This repertoire shows 150,000 to 200,000 clones, just over 70% found once; its top ten account for around 4.6%. Input material: PBMCs. The receptors were gathered from a man aged 18 to 30 in good health and CMV-seropositive.

The sample holds a few counts of this clone. This chain connects TRBV10-3 to TRBJ1-2, with D possibly TRBD1 on 5 matching bases. V lost 2 bases and J lost 6, with 13 bases in between. Germline assignment: CDR1 ENHRY and CDR2 SYGVKD. The CDR3 length is 14 residues. This CDR3 is CAISEGQGGNGYTF. CDR3 sequence (DNA): TGTGCCATCAGTGAGGGGCAGGGTGGGAATGGCTACACCTTC.

This rearrangement joins TRBV11-2 to TRBJ1-4, with 7 bases identical to TRBD1. Germline V lookup: CDR1 SGHAT, CDR2 FQNNGV. Germline trimming cut 5 bases from V and 6 bases from J; bases unmatched to any gene: 6. This CDR3 comprises 14 residues. CDR3 nucleotide sequence: TGTGCCAGCAGCATACAGGGGTTATATGAAAAACTGTTTTTT. It translates to CASSIQGLYEKLFF.

The rearrangement links TRBV27 to TRBJ2-3; TRBD1 matches 9 bases. The CDR3 length is 14 residues. Per germline, CDR1 MNHEY and CDR2 SMNVEV (reference sequence). V lost 3 bases and J lost 5; bases outside the gene matches: 3. The CDR3 DNA is TGTGCCAGCAGTTTGGGGACAGGGATAGATACGCAGTATTTT. This gives the protein CASSLGTGIDTQYF.

The chain links TRBV2 to TRBJ1-2; D is unclear. V was trimmed by 3 bases and J by 2 bases, leaving 7 bases between them. CDR3 length equals 13 residues. The V gene's germline CDR1 is SNHLY and CDR2 FYNNEI. CDR3 loop: CASSERHNYGYTF. The CDR3 DNA follows: TGTGCCAGCAGTGAGCGGCACAACTATGGCTACACCTTC.

The V gene is TRBV6-6, the J gene TRBJ2-7; possibly TRBD1 for D (5 bases). The CDR3 runs 13 residues. Trimming removed 2 bases from V and 1 base from J, with 6 bases in between. Germline CDR1 is MNHNY and CDR2 is SVGAGI (reference sequence). The CDR3 loop reads CASSYRGSYEQYV. In nucleotides, the CDR3 is TGTGCCAGCAGTTACAGGGGTTCCTACGAGCAGTACGTC.

This clone has just a few counts. The genes are TRBV28 and TRBJ1-4; 7 bases are shared with TRBD1. The CDR3 extends over 17 amino acids. CDR1 and CDR2 (germline): MDHEN, SYDVKM. The junction had 14 bases not matched to a gene; V was cut back by 2 bases and J by 8 bases. In DNA, the CDR3 is TGTGCCAGCAGTTTAATTAAACAGGGGACAGCTTCGGAAAAACTGTTTTTT. It encodes CASSLIKQGTASEKLFF.

In DNA form, the CDR3 reads TGCGCCAGCAGCCCGCGGGGGGTAGCGGGAACCACAGATACGCAGTATTTT. Amino acids: CASSPRGVAGTTDTQYF. The gene calls are TRBV5-1 and TRBJ2-3; 8 bases agree with TRBD2. This CDR3 contains 17 residues. V was pared by 4 bases and J by 2 bases, with 12 bases of the junction left unmatched. Germline assignment: CDR1 SGHRS and CDR2 YFSETQ.

Remarks on this clone: The sample holds other DNA sequences that translate to the same CDR3. The chain couples TRBV10-1 to TRBJ2-1; maybe TRBD2 (5 bases). This CDR3 comprises 13 residues. Germline CDR1 is WNHNN and CDR2 is SYGVQD (reference sequence). Trimming removed 7 bases at V and 4 bases at J, with 11 bases between. As DNA, the CDR3 is TGCGCCAGCACTGCGGGCCAATACAATGAGCAGTTCTTC. Its translation is CASTAGQYNEQFF.

V and J are TRBV6-1 and TRBJ1-1; 7 bases align to TRBD1. CDR1 MNHNS and CDR2 SASEGT come from the germline V gene. Unmatched junction bases numbered 3, after V lost 5 bases and J lost 3 bases. This CDR3 is built from 13 residues. This chain's CDR3 is CASSRQGYTEAFF. The DNA of the CDR3 is TGTGCCAGCAGTAGACAGGGTTACACTGAAGCTTTCTTT.

The genes are TRBV25-1 and TRBJ2-5; D is possibly TRBD2 (6 bases). V lost 10 bases to trimming and J lost 4 bases, with 16 bases between them. Looked up from germline, CDR1 is MGHDK and CDR2 is SYGVNS. CDR3 size: 13 residues. The CDR3 loop reads CATQSRGLETQYF. The CDR3 DNA reads as TGTGCCACCCAGAGTAGGGGACTAGAGACCCAGTACTTC. Variable domain in full (rest from reference TRBV25-1 and TRBJ2-5): EADIYQTPRYLVIGTGKKITLECSQTMGHDKMYWYQQDPGMELHLIHYSYGVNSTEKGDLSSESTVSRIRTEHFPLTLESARPSHTSQYLCATQSRGLETQYFGPGTRLLVL.

The sample holds a few counts of this clone. CDR3 coding DNA: TGTGCCAGCCGACTAGCGGGTGACTCTAGCACAGATACGCAGTATTTT. Protein sequence: CASRLAGDSSTDTQYF. V is TRBV27 and J is TRBJ2-3; 10 nucleotides line up with TRBD2. Germline V CDR1 and CDR2: MNHEY, SMNVEV (reference sequence). With V trimmed by 8 bases and J by 0 bases, 8 bases remained unmatched. CDR3 size: 16 residues.

The J gene is TRBJ2-7, the V gene TRBV7-5; TRBD1 was called by the table and not checked on the DNA. TRBV7-5 is deemed a pseudogene. The CDR3 sequence is 18 residues long. The CDR3 sequence: CARSLSGTGTLDRHEQYV. The CDR3 DNA reads TGTGCCAGAAGCTTATCGGGGACAGGGACACTAGATAGGCACGAGCAGTACGTC.

This clone turned up a few times. At one boundary the junction diverges from the germline segment, which might be a read error. The J gene is TRBJ2-3, the V gene TRBV7-6, with a possible D match to TRBD1 (5 bases). The CDR3 sequence is 15 residues long. Looked up from germline, CDR1 is SGHVS and CDR2 is FNYEAQ. CDR3 sequence: CASRLDSYSTDTQYF. CDR3 coding DNA: TGTGCCAGCAGATTAGACAGCTATAGCACAGATACGCAGTATTTT.